The 15 T cell receptor beta chains reported below all come from one sample, sequenced in a study of blood T cell repertoires in COVID-19. Measured with immunoSEQ multiplex PCR; TCRdb has only the in-frame clones, and not every one. The sample has 65,000 or so clones, 78% seen once. Material for sequencing was peripheral blood. These receptors were taken from a human donor in a cohort sampled during active COVID-19.

The chain uses TRBV4-2 and TRBJ2-4; TRBD2 agrees at 10 bases. Germline CDR1 and CDR2: LGHNA and YNFKEQ. The CDR3 consists of 15 residues. J lost 9 bases, V lost 0 bases, and 5 bases had no gene match. In DNA form, the CDR3 reads TGTGCCAGCAGCCAAGATCAGCGGGGGGGCGTCATTCAGTACTTC. It translates to CASSQDQRGGVIQYF.

This clone has only a few counts. The genes are TRBV4-3 and TRBJ1-2; no clear D gene. This CDR3 has 13 amino acids. Germline values: CDR1 LGHNA, CDR2 YSLEER. Trimming shortened V by 1 base and J by 2 bases, and 5 bases separated the two germline ends. CDR3 in DNA: TGCGCCAGCAGCCAAGCCCTCAACTATGGCTACACCTTC. Translation: CASSQALNYGYTF.

The rearrangement joins TRBV2 to TRBJ2-1; D perhaps matches TRBD2 (5 bases). CDR3 length equals 14 residues. Per germline, CDR1 SNHLY and CDR2 FYNNEI. Trimming took 7 bases from V and 0 from J, leaving 10 bases between them. CDR3 sequence reads: CASTRESSYNEQFF. CDR3 sequence (DNA): TGTGCCAGCACACGGGAAAGCTCCTACAATGAGCAGTTCTTC.

In this sample, this clone turned up once. This chain links TRBV6-5 with TRBJ1-2; D perhaps matches TRBD1 (6 bases). The ends were cut back, 7 bases at V and 4 bases at J, with 16 bases in the middle. The CDR3 sequence is 14 residues long. Germline values: CDR1 MNHEY, CDR2 SVGAGI. The CDR3 nucleotides read TGTGCCAGCACCAACAGGGAAGTGATCTATGGCTACACCTTC. Protein sequence: CASTNREVIYGYTF.

The chain combines TRBV29-1 with TRBJ1-2; 8 bases align to TRBD1. Trimming took 6 bases from V and 4 from J; bases not matched to a gene: 4. In germline, CDR1 is SQVTM, CDR2 ANQGSEA. This CDR3 has 12 amino acids. CDR3 DNA: TGCAGCGTCGTCCAGGGGGCCTATGGCTACACCTTC. This encodes CSVVQGAYGYTF.

This chain joins TRBV9 and TRBJ2-3, with no clear D. This CDR3 has 15 residues. V was cut by 1 base and J by 2 bases, with 11 bases left in between. The germline gives CDR1 SGDLS, CDR2 YYNGEE. The CDR3 loop reads CASSVTAGTTDTQYF. CDR3 bases: TGTGCCAGCAGCGTAACGGCAGGAACCACAGATACGCAGTATTTT.

V and J are TRBV5-1 and TRBJ2-7; 14 bases match TRBD2. CDR3 length equals 15 residues. V trimming: 4 bases; J trimming: 6 bases; junction bases outside the gene matches: 6. Per germline, CDR1 SGHRS and CDR2 YFSETQ. CDR3 protein: CASSAGLAGVSEQYF. The CDR3 DNA is TGCGCCAGCAGCGCGGGACTAGCGGGAGTCTCCGAGCAGTACTTC.

The chain uses TRBV7-2 and TRBJ1-4, with unresolved D. The germline V gene has CDR1 SGHTA and CDR2 FQGNSA. CDR3 length: 16 amino acids. Trimming cost V 2 bases and J 0 bases, with 10 bases left between them. CDR3 in amino acids: CASSLSPRATNEKLFF. The CDR3 nucleotides are TGTGCCAGCAGCTTATCCCCGAGGGCAACTAATGAAAAACTGTTTTTT.

The chain couples TRBV5-1 to TRBJ2-5; 7 nucleotides match TRBD1. The CDR3 has 14 amino acids. After removal of 6 bases from V and 5 bases from J, the junction contained 10 bases not matched to a gene. The V gene's germline CDR1 is SGHRS and CDR2 YFSETQ. CDR3 sequence reads: CASIESTGTETQYF. CDR3 nucleotide sequence: TGCGCCAGCATCGAATCGACAGGGACGGAGACCCAGTACTTC.

The chain combines TRBV28 with TRBJ1-1; D is unclear. Germline CDR1 and CDR2: MDHEN and SYDVKM. Trimming removed 9 bases from V and 0 bases from J, with 11 bases in between. This CDR3 comprises 13 residues. The CDR3 nucleotides read TGTGCCAGTAGAGCGGGGATGAACACTGAAGCTTTCTTT. Protein product: CASRAGMNTEAFF.

The sample holds many counts of this clone. The chain combines TRBV5-6 with TRBJ1-5; tentative D call: TRBD1 (6 bases). The V end was cut by 2 bases, the J end by 9 bases, with 12 bases between. CDR3 length equals 13 residues. Looked up from germline, CDR1 is SGHDT and CDR2 is YYEEEE. The CDR3 DNA reads TGTGCCAGCAGCTTTTATACAGGGACGCCCCAGCATTTT. It translates to CASSFYTGTPQHF.

The chain is built from TRBV27 and TRBJ2-6; the D gene is possibly TRBD2 (6 bases). The germline CDR1 and CDR2 sequences are MNHEY and SMNVEV (reference sequence). The length of the CDR3 is 18 residues. V shed 5 bases and J shed 0 bases, with 17 bases lying between them. CDR3 residues: CASSNVGGTISGANVLTF. The CDR3 nucleotides read TGTGCCAGCAGTAACGTCGGGGGAACGATCTCTGGGGCCAACGTCCTGACTTTC.

In this sample, this clone turned up once. This chain joins TRBV29-1 and TRBJ2-7; no definite D call. CDR1 is SQVTM, CDR2 ANQGSEA, per germline. The V and J ends lost 4 bases and 0 bases respectively, with 7 bases between them. This CDR3 is 12 amino acids long. The CDR3 here is CSVGRSSYEQYF. The DNA of the CDR3 is TGCAGCGTTGGACGGAGCTCCTACGAGCAGTACTTC.

The chain combines TRBV28 with TRBJ1-6; TRBD1 agrees at 9 bases. Germline trimming cut 3 bases from V and 7 bases from J; bases unmatched to any gene: 10. The CDR3 consists of 17 residues. Germline assignment: CDR1 MDHEN and CDR2 SYDVKM. The CDR3, as DNA: TGTGCCAGCAGTTTGGCGGGACAGGGTGGATGGAATTCACCCCTCCACTTT. Amino acid sequence: CASSLAGQGGWNSPLHF.

This rearrangement joins TRBV28 to TRBJ2-2; D unclear. The V end was cut by 5 bases, the J end by 2 bases, with 9 bases between. Per germline, CDR1 MDHEN and CDR2 SYDVKM. The CDR3 consists of 14 residues. CDR3 nucleotide sequence: TGTGCCAGCAGTGCGAGCGAAAACACCGGGGAGCTGTTTTTT. This sequence encodes CASSASENTGELFF.